The rows below give T cell receptor beta chains drawn from one sample of a study of CD8+ T cells in alopecia areata. Data came from immunoSEQ multiplex PCR; TCRdb stores just in-frame clones and leaves some out. The sample has about 250,000 clones; 67% are singletons. The source was CD4+ T cells sorted from blood, collected at week 0. The receptor set was obtained from a human donor with alopecia areata. Both conserved end residues are trimmed from each CDR3.

>TRBJ1-3|TRBV4-1
ASSQPGPGHSGNTIY
>TRBJ2-5|TRBV25-1
ASSERRQRQETQY
>TRBJ2-1|TRBV9
ASTFQEGMGNEQF
>TRBJ1-1|TRBV10-3
AISDPGTRDTEAF
>TRBJ2-5|TRBV7-9
ASSFRGRETQY
>TRBJ2-7|TRBV2
ASTAASGGLLSSYEQY
>TRBJ2-1|TRBV7-9
ASSAPLGATTHNEQF
>TRBJ2-1|TRBV19
ASSSPGYPYNEQF
>TRBJ2-7|TRBV7-9
ASSPQRGRLYEQY
>TRBJ1-6|TRBV11-2
ASSLGWAGYNSPLH
>TRBJ2-1|TRBV30
AWSVGDRAIYNEQF
>TRBJ2-2|TRBV5-1
ASSSGLAGPNTGELF
>TRBJ2-5|TRBV5-1
ASSLNAGARETQY
>TRBJ2-7|TRBV10-3
AIRKPPYEQY
>TRBJ2-3|TRBV7-9
ASSYYRGSTDTQY
>TRBJ1-1|TRBV29-1
SSGPGQMNTEAF
>TRBJ1-5|TRBV30
AWSADRTQPQH
>TRBJ2-5|TRBV5-1
ASSSFRQQETQY
>TRBJ2-5|TRBV5-1
ASNQGAQETQY
>TRBJ2-3|TRBV15
ATSPGVASTDTQY
>TRBJ2-5|TRBV15
ATSNYDIKETQY
>TRBJ2-3|TRBV9
ASGPQGADTQY
>TRBJ2-7|TRBV19
ASSMDWSSYEQY
>TRBJ2-7|TRBV7-2
ASSPGLVSAEQY
>TRBJ1-6|TRBV19
APRGDNSPLH
>TRBJ1-2|TRBV4-3
ASSQAGSRYGYT
>TRBJ2-5|TRBV2
ASSEEETQY
>TRBJ1-1|TRBV29-1
SGAEGLEAF
>TRBJ2-1|TRBV15
ATSRDGTSKNEQF
>TRBJ1-2|TRBV2
ASSDEGNYGYT
>TRBJ1-1|TRBV30
AWVGVTEAF
>TRBJ1-6|TRBV4-3
ASSQDVGLHVSSPLH
>TRBJ2-3|TRBV29-1
SSLQTDTQY
>TRBJ1-4|TRBV2
ASSSDRAREKLF
>TRBJ2-3|TRBV20-1
SATVIDTQY
>TRBJ2-1|TRBV29-1
SVLFKKGLWNEQF
>TRBJ1-6|TRBV25-1
ASRGQGENSPLH
>TRBJ2-3|TRBV29-1
SVEGRRTDTQY
>TRBJ2-5|TRBV5-1
ASSSGQLQETQY
>TRBJ2-5|TRBV6-5
ASNGASGAETQY
>TRBJ2-1|TRBV6-6
ASSKAGSSYNEQF
>TRBJ2-3|TRBV29-1
SGLAGGDTQY
>TRBJ1-2|TRBV30
AWDGREGYT
>TRBJ2-5|TRBV2
ASSGLALETQY